These T cell receptor beta chains were read from a single sample in a study of shared clonotypes between healthy human individuals. Libraries were prepared by immunoSEQ multiplex PCR; TCRdb keeps only in-frame clonotypes and omits some of them. The table shows about 1.1 million clones, with about 84% occurring only once. Source material: memory CD4+ T cells from PBMCs. The receptors were sampled from a man younger than 35 in good health. Some clones in this sample may be carry-over from other donors' samples. Both conserved end residues are part of each CDR3. The D gene is left open where the match is weak. Rows may omit the clone size; those that give it use once, few, many or a size class.

TRBV7-9	TRBJ1-2	14	-	-	TGTGCCAGCAGCCAAGGCCCAGGTGCCTATGGCTACACCTTC	CASSQGPGAYGYTF
TRBV29-1	TRBJ2-7	14	-	TRBD1	TGCAGCGTCTTTATGGACAGGGGGCGGAACGAGCAGTACTTC	CSVFMDRGRNEQYF
TRBV29-1	TRBJ2-7	14	-	-	TGCAGCGTCCGGAAGGGGCAGGAGGATGGCGAGCAGTACTTC	CSVRKGQEDGEQYF
TRBV7-9	TRBJ2-1	13	-	-	TGTGCCAGCACCCCAATCGCCCTGAATGAGCAGTTCTTC	CASTPIALNEQFF
TRBV29-1	TRBJ1-3	16	-	TRBD1	TGCAGCGTTGGAGGACAGGGTACGTTCTCTGGAAACACCATATATTTT	CSVGGQGTFSGNTIYF
TRBV7-9	TRBJ1-1	14	-	-	TGTGCCAGCAGCCCAACCACCCCGATTGGGAAAACTTTCTTT	CASSPTTPIGKTFF
TRBV28	TRBJ1-2	14	-	-	TGTGCCAGCAGTTTAAAGGGAGGGGACTATGGCTACACCTTC	CASSLKGGDYGYTF
TRBV6-5	TRBJ2-7	15	-	-	TGTGCCAGCAGTGCTACGGGACACCCAACCTACGAGCAGTACTTC	CASSATGHPTYEQYF
TRBV28	TRBJ1-2	15	-	-	TGTGCCAGCAGTCTCAGTGAGGGTAATGGGTATGGCTACACCTTC	CASSLSEGNGYGYTF
TRBV28	TRBJ2-1	16	once	-	TGTGCCAGCAGTACGGAAGCAAGAAGCTCCTACAATGAGCAGTTCTTC	CASSTEARSSYNEQFF
TRBV18	TRBJ1-3	16	-	-	TGTGCCAGCTCACTCGCCAGAGACACCCCACACAACCCAGAAGGTTTT	CASSLARDTPHNPEGF
TRBV9	TRBJ1-2	12	once	-	TGTGCCAGCAGCGGCAGGAACTATGGCTACACCTTC	CASSGRNYGYTF
TRBV5-6	TRBJ1-4	17	-	-	TGTGCCAGCAGGGAAGATCCAAGGATGGCAACTAATGAAAAACTGTTTTTT	CASREDPRMATNEKLFF